The 14 T cell receptor beta chains in this list originate from one sample, sequenced in a study of regulatory T cells in long-lasting Graves disease. The time point was: newly diagnosed GD, antithyroid drugs for less than 3 months. PBMCs provided the RNA from which the TCR library was made. Sequencing libraries for TCR beta were prepared with iRepertoire HTBI primers and Arm-PCR of CDR3 regions. TCRdb redid the calling of the multiplex PCR reads with MiXCR, one entry per CDR3 protein. The sample lists about 530,000 distinct CDR3 sequences, around 16% occurring once. Another study also made use of these data, one on T cells in Graves' hyperthyroidism and ophthalmopathy.

Source: peripheral blood mononuclear cells (PBMCs), taken at new diagnosis, from a patient treated with antithyroid drugs. Receptors were obtained from a woman between 40 and 65 years old with Graves disease.

In its sample, this clonotype was seen many times. The rearrangement joins TRBV3-1 to TRBJ2-5; 9 nucleotides line up with TRBD1. Germline V gene lookup returns CDR1 LGHDT and CDR2 YNNKEL (reference sequence). The CDR3 loop spans 15 amino acids. With 1 base clipped from V and 5 bases from J, the junction kept 5 bases outside the gene matches. CDR3 sequence reads: CASSQGGTGWETQYF. The CDR3 DNA reads as TGTGCCAGCAGCCAAGGTGGGACAGGGTGGGAGACCCAGTACTTC.

This clonotype was observed many times. The chain uses TRBV2 and TRBJ2-1; D is unclear. V gave up 8 bases and J gave up 4 bases, with 6 bases separating them. Germline CDR1 SNHLY, CDR2 FYNNEI. The CDR3 is made up of 11 amino acids. The CDR3 DNA is TGTGCCAGCCGCGGATACAATGAGCAGTTCTTC. As protein: CASRGYNEQFF.

The sample holds many counts of this clonotype. The rearrangement links TRBV15 to TRBJ2-1, with D tentatively TRBD1 (5 bases). V was cut by 0 bases and J by 3 bases, with 12 bases left in between. CDR1 is LNHNV and CDR2 is YYDKDF in the germline V gene (reference sequence). The CDR3 consists of 16 residues. CDR3 DNA: TGTGCCACCAGCAGAGATGGACACGTGAACTACAATGAGCAGTTCTTC. Its protein product is CATSRDGHVNYNEQFF.

This chain links TRBV5-1 with TRBJ1-2; 7 positions agree with TRBD1. Looked up from germline, CDR1 is SGHRS and CDR2 is YFSETQ. This CDR3 has 15 amino acids. Germline trimming cut 3 bases from V and 3 bases from J; bases unmatched to any gene: 8. The CDR3 sequence: CASSSLTDRDYGYTF. The CDR3 DNA follows: TGCGCCAGCAGCTCCCTAACAGACAGGGACTATGGCTACACCTTC.

This chain joins TRBV12-3 or TRBV12-4 and TRBJ1-6; 7 bases are a match to TRBD1. The CDR3 covers 17 residues. The V segment lost 8 bases and the J segment 10 bases; nucleotides outside the gene matches: 20. CDR3: CASVGYQRTGSRSPLHF. Written as DNA, the CDR3 is TGTGCCAGCGTCGGTTATCAAAGGACAGGTTCACGCTCACCCCTCCACTTT.

As to this clonotype: A much larger clone sits a single nucleotide away, making a read error possible. V is TRBV11-3 and J is TRBJ1-1, with D hard to call. Trimming removed 5 bases from V and 4 bases from J, with 14 bases in between. Germline loops: CDR1 SGHNT, CDR2 YENEEA. The CDR3 consists of 14 residues. CDR3 residues: CASSPDMVSTEAFF. In DNA, the CDR3 is TGTGCCAGCAGCCCCGACATGGTCAGCACTGAAGCTTTCTTT. The full variable domain, in which reference TRBV11-3 and TRBJ1-1 provide the parts outside the CDR3, is EAGVVQSPRYKIIEKKQPVAFWCNPISGHNTLYWYLQNLGQGPELLIRYENEEAVDDSQLPKDRFSAERLKGVDSTLKIQPAELGDSAVYLCASSPDMVSTEAFFGQGTRLTVV.

The rearrangement uses TRBV3-1 and TRBJ2-7, with TRBD2 identical over 13 bases. V was clipped by 3 bases and J by 0 bases; unmatched bases: 5. Germline CDR1 LGHDT, CDR2 YNNKEL (reference sequence). This CDR3 contains 17 residues. CDR3 region: CASSHYGLAGDSYEQYF. Here the CDR3 DNA reads TGTGCCAGCAGCCACTACGGACTAGCGGGGGACTCCTACGAGCAGTACTTC.

There are many counts of this clonotype. J is TRBJ2-5 and V is TRBV11-2; D may be TRBD1 or TRBD2 (5 bases each). The germline V gene has CDR1 SGHAT and CDR2 FQNNGV. V lost 3 bases, J lost 1 base, and 9 bases lay in between. This CDR3 spans 14 amino acids. The CDR3 DNA reads TGTGCCAGCAGCTTCATGGGACCCCAAGAGACCCAGTACTTC. It yields the protein CASSFMGPQETQYF.

The J gene is TRBJ1-1, the V gene TRBV10-3; the D is unclear. This CDR3 has 14 residues. CDR1 is ENHRY and CDR2 is SYGVKD in the germline V gene. Trimming pared 3 bases from V and 1 base from J, leaving 9 bases between. In DNA, the CDR3 is TGTGCCATCAGTGATGTCAGAGCGAACACTGAAGCTTTCTTT. Its translation: CAISDVRANTEAFF.

This clonotype was counted many times. The CDR3 loop reads CASSLLDHGGSGTEAFF. The CDR3 DNA sequence: TGTGCCAGCAGTTTACTCGACCACGGTGGATCGGGCACTGAAGCTTTCTTT. V gene TRBV28 combines with J gene TRBJ1-1; D is undetermined. V lost 2 bases and J lost 4, with 20 bases in between. Germline V gives CDR1 MDHEN, CDR2 SYDVKM. The CDR3 extends over 17 amino acids.

This clonotype was detected many times. This chain uses TRBV20-1 with TRBJ1-5; 11 bases agree with TRBD1. V trimming: 6 bases; J trimming: 6 bases; junction bases outside the gene matches: 19. This CDR3 region has 18 residues. Looked up from germline, CDR1 is DFQATT and CDR2 is SNEGSKA (reference sequence). The CDR3 loop reads CSANGLGQGEGDGQPQHF. The CDR3 DNA sequence: TGCAGTGCCAACGGCTTGGGACAGGGGGAGGGGGATGGTCAGCCCCAGCATTTT.

This chain joins TRBV9 and TRBJ2-7, with 8 bases aligning to TRBD2. CDR3 length: 15 amino acids. CDR1 and CDR2 (germline): SGDLS, YYNGEE. Trimming cost V 5 bases and J 4 bases; bases outside gene matches: 11. The CDR3 DNA follows: TGTGCCAGCAGTCCCCATTCGGGGGGGCGTTACGAGCAGTACTTC. Encoded protein: CASSPHSGGRYEQYF.

This clonotype has ten or more counts. The V gene is TRBV2, the J gene TRBJ1-5, with D hard to call. CDR1 is SNHLY, CDR2 FYNNEI, per germline. This CDR3 spans 17 amino acids. Trimming took 7 bases from V and 0 from J, leaving 19 bases between them. CDR3 in amino acids: CASTEIPFGASNQPQHF. Written as DNA, the CDR3 is TGTGCCAGCACCGAAATCCCCTTTGGAGCTAGCAATCAGCCCCAGCATTTT.

This clonotype was recorded at least ten times. This chain's CDR3 is CASSYDGGLRTEAFF. CDR3 nucleotide sequence: TGTGCCAGCAGTTACGATGGGGGGCTTCGCACTGAAGCTTTCTTT. V is TRBV6-5 and J is TRBJ1-1; TRBD1 is a possible D gene (6 bases). The CDR3 is 15 amino acids. The V gene lost 2 bases and the J gene lost 4 bases, with 14 bases spanning the gap. In germline, CDR1 is MNHEY, CDR2 SVGAGI.